This T cell receptor (beta chain) was observed in a study of shared T cell receptors in the human thymus. The protocol was immunoSEQ multiplex PCR, while the TCRdb copy is restricted to in-frame clones and leaves out a portion. The sample has under 850,000 clones; around 89% are singletons. The CDR3 extends over 15 amino acids. V was pared by 3 bases and J by 2 bases, with 14 bases between. Germline-derived CDR1 and CDR2 are SGHTA and FQGNSA. These data are also associated with another study on human thymus T cells. As that study records: Corrective cardiac surgery supplied the resected thymus tissue.

The chain uses TRBV7-2 and TRBJ2-7; TRBD1 might be the D (6 bases). The specimen sequenced was thymocytes. The origin of this receptor is a boy younger than two with a congenital heart defect. Here the CDR3 DNA reads TGTGCCAGCAGCTTGGGGGCGAGGGGTCCCTACGAGCAGTACTTC. Translating it yields CASSLGARGPYEQYF.